The 20 T cell receptor beta chains below come from one sample, sequenced in a study of T cells after yellow fever vaccination. TCRdb reanalysed the 5' RACE reads using MiXCR and keeps one entry per CDR3 protein. The sample lists about 360,000 distinct CDR3 sequences, over 5% occurring once. This sample comprised PBMCs, obtained 5 days after the yellow fever booster vaccination. These receptors originate from a man aged 25 to 40 who received the YFV17D yellow fever vaccine.

This clonotype has a handful of counts. The chain recombines TRBV5-1 with TRBJ2-7; no firm D call. Trimming shortened V by 0 bases and J by 4 bases, and 5 bases separated the two germline ends. Germline V gene data show CDR1 as SGHRS and CDR2 as YFSETQ. The CDR3 has 12 residues. The CDR3 here is CASSLVEYEQYF. In DNA form, the CDR3 reads TGCGCCAGCAGCTTGGTTGAATACGAGCAGTACTTC.

The chain carries TRBV20-1 and TRBJ1-6; 8 bases are shared with TRBD1. This CDR3 comprises 13 residues. The germline V gene encodes CDR1 DFQATT and CDR2 SNEGSKA (reference sequence). V shed 5 bases and J 7 bases; nucleotides not matched to a gene: 4. CDR3 loop: CSAQGATNSPLHF. CDR3 coding DNA: TGCAGTGCTCAGGGGGCTACGAATTCACCCCTCCACTTT.

The sample holds a few counts of this clonotype. The rearrangement links TRBV7-8 to TRBJ1-2, with unresolved D. Deletions cut 3 bases from V and 5 bases from J, with 16 bases between. CDR3 length: 15 amino acids. Per germline, CDR1 SGHVS and CDR2 FQNEAQ. In nucleotides, the CDR3 is TGTGCCAGCAGCTTCGGTCCGCAGTGGGGTTATGGCTACACCTTC. As protein: CASSFGPQWGYGYTF.

This chain joins TRBV20-1 and TRBJ1-5; 9 nucleotides align to TRBD1. Germline-derived CDR1 and CDR2 are DFQATT and SNEGSKA (reference sequence). CDR3 length: 13 residues. V lost 6 bases, J lost 7 bases, and 7 bases stayed unmatched. The CDR3 sequence is CSAVTGGGQPQHF. CDR3 sequence (DNA): TGCAGTGCAGTAACAGGGGGCGGACAGCCCCAGCATTTT.

This clonotype was seen only a few times. The rearrangement joins TRBV2 to TRBJ2-5; perhaps D is TRBD1 or TRBD2 (5 bases each). In germline, CDR1 is SNHLY, CDR2 FYNNEI. The CDR3 contains 13 residues. V was cut by 8 bases and J by 5 bases, with 15 bases left in between. The CDR3 region is CASCRRTMETQYF. DNA of the CDR3: TGTGCCAGCTGTAGGAGGACAATGGAGACCCAGTACTTC.

This clonotype was seen at least ten times. The gene calls are TRBV12-3 or TRBV12-4 and TRBJ2-1, with 12 nucleotides matching TRBD2. The CDR3 is made up of 16 amino acids. The trim removed 5 bases at V and 6 bases at J, leaving 8 bases unmatched. In nucleotides, the CDR3 is TGTGCCAGCAGTCTTCCCGGACTAGCGGGACCCAATGAGCAGTTCTTC. It codes for CASSLPGLAGPNEQFF.

The sample holds many counts of this clonotype. The chain couples TRBV20-1 to TRBJ2-7; 10 nucleotides match TRBD2. Germline assignment: CDR1 DFQATT and CDR2 SNEGSKA (reference sequence). The CDR3 is made up of 16 amino acids. Unmatched junction bases numbered 10, after V lost 0 bases and J lost 5 bases. The CDR3 DNA sequence: TGCAGTGCTAGAGACACAAAGCGGGAGGGCCAGAACGAGCAGTACTTC. Residues: CSARDTKREGQNEQYF.

This clonotype occurred many times. The chain combines TRBV20-1 with TRBJ2-3; the match to TRBD1 covers 8 bases. CDR3 size: 16 residues. Germline CDR1 DFQATT, CDR2 SNEGSKA (reference sequence). The CDR3 DNA is TGCAGCTGTCCCAGGCGACAGGGGCCATTCACAGATACGCAGTATTTT. Protein sequence: CSCPRRQGPFTDTQYF.

This clonotype was counted a few times. The chain joins TRBV5-1 to TRBJ2-5; D gene uncertain. The CDR3 covers 16 residues. Trimming cost V 1 base and J 5 bases, with 18 bases left between them. CDR1 and CDR2 (germline): SGHRS, YFSETQ. The CDR3 DNA sequence: TGCGCCAGCAGCTTGCTCGTATCGGGTGGGATGGAGACCCAGTACTTC. It is translated as CASSLLVSGGMETQYF.

This clonotype was counted only a few times. CDR3 nucleotide sequence: TGTGCCACCAGCCCCCGCGGAGGACAGGGGAGAGGTCGCGATCAGCCCCAGCATTTT. Translating gives CATSPRGGQGRGRDQPQHF. The chain recombines TRBV15 with TRBJ1-5, with 9 bases that match TRBD1. Trimming took 5 bases from V and 5 from J; bases not matched to a gene: 19. The germline CDR1 and CDR2 sequences are LNHNV and YYDKDF (reference sequence). The CDR3 extends over 19 amino acids. Filled out from reference TRBV15 and TRBJ1-5, the complete variable domain reads DAMVIQNPRYQVTQFGKPVTLSCSQTLNHNVMYWYQQKSSQAPKLLFHYYDKDFNNEADTPDNFQSRRPNTSFCFLDIRSPGLGDTAMYLCATSPRGGQGRGRDQPQHFGDGTRLSIL.

This clonotype was counted only a few times. The chain employs TRBV15 and TRBJ1-5; no firm D call. The germline gives CDR1 LNHNV, CDR2 YYDKDF (reference sequence). The CDR3 contains 15 residues. V gave up 0 bases and J gave up 4 bases, with 10 bases separating them. CDR3 DNA sequence: TGTGCCACCAGCAGAGACACGGGTGGGAATCAGCCCCAGCATTTT. It codes for CATSRDTGGNQPQHF.

This clonotype was counted ten times or more. V is TRBV12-3 or TRBV12-4 and J is TRBJ2-3; D is undetermined. The CDR3 loop spans 13 amino acids. V lost 5 bases and J lost 12, with 18 bases in between. CDR3 sequence: CASSRTGPLSQYF. For the CDR3, the DNA is TGTGCCAGCAGTAGGACCGGGCCCCTTTCCCAGTATTTT.

This clonotype came up many times. This chain uses TRBV7-2 with TRBJ2-3; either TRBD1 or TRBD2 may supply D (6 bases each). The CDR3 contains 17 residues. The germline V and J ends were trimmed by 1 base and 0 bases, with 14 bases remaining between them. The germline V gene encodes CDR1 SGHTA and CDR2 FQGNSA. Here the CDR3 reads CASSLVWWGASTDTQYF. CDR3 bases: TGTGCCAGCAGCTTAGTTTGGTGGGGGGCTAGCACAGATACGCAGTATTTT.

This clonotype was detected ten times or more. The chain carries TRBV3-1 and TRBJ2-4; a weak D match, TRBD1 (5 bases). CDR1 is LGHDT, CDR2 YNNKEL, per germline (reference sequence). CDR3 size: 17 residues. Trimming left V 1 base short and J 4 bases short, with 17 bases between. The CDR3 nucleotides are TGTGCCAGCAGCCAAGGTGGATTCAGGGCGAGGAAAAACATTCAGTACTTC. Translated, it gives CASSQGGFRARKNIQYF.

This clonotype was counted many times. V is TRBV27 and J is TRBJ2-1; the match to TRBD2 covers 9 bases. From germline, CDR1 is MNHEY and CDR2 SMNVEV (reference sequence). V was clipped by 8 bases and J by 3 bases; unmatched bases: 5. The CDR3 spans 14 residues. CDR3 sequence reads: CASFRAGGYNEQFF. The CDR3 coding sequence is TGTGCCAGCTTTCGAGCGGGAGGCTACAATGAGCAGTTCTTC.

V is TRBV7-2 and J is TRBJ2-7, with TRBD2 as a possible D gene (5 bases). The CDR3 covers 11 residues. CDR1 and CDR2 from the germline V gene are SGHTA and FQGNSA. Trimming removed 5 bases from V and 6 bases from J, with 8 bases in between. CDR3 residues: CASSPSFEQYF. The CDR3 DNA is TGTGCCAGCAGCCCTAGCTTCGAGCAGTACTTC.

The chain couples TRBV5-1 to TRBJ2-3, with 11 bases identical to TRBD2. From germline, CDR1 is SGHRS and CDR2 YFSETQ. This CDR3 spans 15 amino acids. J was trimmed by 2 bases and V by 4 bases; bases with no gene match: 3. The CDR3 region has the DNA TGCGCCAGCAGCAGACTAGCGGGGATCACAGATACGCAGTATTTT. Residues: CASSRLAGITDTQYF.

Many counts were recorded for this clonotype. CDR3 nucleotide sequence: TGTGCCAGCAGTTCCCCTCATAGGACAGACAAGGACAATGAGCAGTTCTTC. It yields the protein CASSSPHRTDKDNEQFF. The chain uses TRBV27 and TRBJ2-1, with D possibly TRBD1 on 6 matching bases. Germline V gene sequence: CDR1 MNHEY, CDR2 SMNVEV (reference sequence). There are 17 residues in the CDR3. Trimming shortened V by 4 bases and J by 5 bases, and 21 bases separated the two germline ends.

In its sample, this clonotype was seen a few times. The chain uses TRBV7-2 and TRBJ2-2; possibly TRBD2 for D (5 bases). Germline CDR1 and CDR2: SGHTA and FQGNSA. Trimming shortened V by 0 bases and J by 7 bases, and 15 bases separated the two germline ends. The CDR3 is made up of 16 amino acids. The CDR3 here is CASSLAYLSGGGELFF. The CDR3 DNA follows: TGTGCCAGCAGCTTAGCGTACCTCAGTGGAGGCGGGGAGCTGTTTTTT.

This clonotype was observed many times. J is TRBJ2-5 and V is TRBV6-5; D ambiguous. The CDR3 totals 13 residues. The V end lost 4 bases, the J end lost 2 bases, and 8 bases lay between the germline ends. CDR1 MNHEY and CDR2 SVGAGI come from the germline V gene. CDR3 sequence reads: CASSWGGQETQYF. For the CDR3, the DNA is TGTGCCAGCAGTTGGGGTGGGCAAGAGACCCAGTACTTC.